This TCR beta chain is from a study of spatial heterogeneity in lung cancer (dated by TCRdb to 2018 to 2020). Concerning the study at large: More beta-chain than alpha-chain transcripts were consistently detected, likely reflecting higher beta-chain transcript abundance. Both alpha and beta chains were TCR-sequenced in around 230 tumor regions, about 69 matched nontumor lung samples and around 54 PBMC samples obtained at surgery. The study quantitatively compared TCR alpha and beta repertoires across multiple tumor regions, matched nontumor lung and blood in non-small cell lung cancer. In the raw uncorrected reads, each unique combination of TCR and UMI appeared more than ten times on average. Nonsynonymous mutation counts, determined by whole-exome sequencing of tumor tissue, were related to TCR repertoire features. A strong correlation was found between TCR transcript counts in tumor regions and a T cell transcriptional module score from matched bulk RNA-seq. Results the study describes overall, beyond this receptor: Additional single-cell paired TCR alpha and beta sequencing was considered necessary to confirm, at a functional level, the hypothesis that regional TCRs recognize regional mutations. TCR-seq coverage of tumor T cells was estimated to be only roughly 7% for alpha chains and about 12% for beta chains. The number of expanded intratumoral alpha and beta TCRs correlated with the tumor nonsynonymous mutation count. Counts of ubiquitous and regional expanded TCRs correlated with counts of ubiquitous and regional nonsynonymous mutations, respectively.

By share, this clonotype ranks as medium-sized (0.01 to 0.1%). Its specific antigen is unknown. No much larger clone exists at a distance of one base, and base qualities are not known. V and J are truncated by 4 bases and 4 bases respectively, leaving an intervening sequence of 14 bases. For CDR1 and CDR2, the germline V gene lists KGHSH and LQKENI. The CDR3 numbers 15 residues from cysteine through phenylalanine. Of all the DNA, just the CDR3 is kept, 45 bases in frame from base 1. The time point tag for this specimen amounts to: sample taken at primary tumor resection. Donors were 72 patients with early-stage, untreated non-small cell lung cancer from the lung TRACERx cohort. Without any cell sorting, TCR sequencing was performed on whole RNA extracted either from tumor and nontumor lung tissue or from cryopreserved PBMC samples. A patient was chosen for TCR sequencing only when enough RNA was available from at least two tumor regions. A lung pathologist reviewed the tumor and adjacent nontumor lung specimens before the specimens were selected.

The library came from 5' RACE. The listed sequencing device is NextSeq 500. To allow correction of PCR and sequencing errors, the TCR library protocol tagged every TCR cDNA molecule with a unique molecular identifier. The published analysis was carried out like this. Decombinator tools were used for TCR identification, UMI-based error correction and CDR3 extraction. TCRs above a frequency of 2 per 1,000, corresponding to the top 1% of the tumor frequency distribution, were defined as expanded. Expanded tumor TCRs were classed as regional if statistically deemed absent (corrected P<0.05) from at least one tumor region, otherwise ubiquitous. Rényi diversity was computed with the R vegan package after subsampling each repertoire 100 times to 5,000 TCRs. CDR3 similarity networks were built from amino acid triplet string-kernel similarity, connecting CDR3s with pairwise similarity above 0.82. TCRdb itself trimmed the public reads at Q25 with fastp, ran MiXCR and retained productive beta chains. Rows with one shared CDR3 protein collapse into an entry with the most common genes and DNA. The V and J calls, along with clone size, are taken from TCRdb and not from the paper's own processing. This sample lists roughly 7,000 distinct CDR3 sequences; 14% to 15% were detected once. The top ten clones comprise around 10% of the sample.

Sequenced here: lung tumor tissue, sampled at surgery. The chain was built from TRBV18 and TRBJ1-5; TRBD1 might be the D gene, on 5 matching bases. The sequence was collected from a female donor with early-stage non-small cell lung cancer. The CDR3 region reads CASSRALGENQPQHF. The DNA sequence is as follows: TGTGCCAGCTCACGGGCCTTGGGGGAAAATCAGCCCCAGCATTTT.